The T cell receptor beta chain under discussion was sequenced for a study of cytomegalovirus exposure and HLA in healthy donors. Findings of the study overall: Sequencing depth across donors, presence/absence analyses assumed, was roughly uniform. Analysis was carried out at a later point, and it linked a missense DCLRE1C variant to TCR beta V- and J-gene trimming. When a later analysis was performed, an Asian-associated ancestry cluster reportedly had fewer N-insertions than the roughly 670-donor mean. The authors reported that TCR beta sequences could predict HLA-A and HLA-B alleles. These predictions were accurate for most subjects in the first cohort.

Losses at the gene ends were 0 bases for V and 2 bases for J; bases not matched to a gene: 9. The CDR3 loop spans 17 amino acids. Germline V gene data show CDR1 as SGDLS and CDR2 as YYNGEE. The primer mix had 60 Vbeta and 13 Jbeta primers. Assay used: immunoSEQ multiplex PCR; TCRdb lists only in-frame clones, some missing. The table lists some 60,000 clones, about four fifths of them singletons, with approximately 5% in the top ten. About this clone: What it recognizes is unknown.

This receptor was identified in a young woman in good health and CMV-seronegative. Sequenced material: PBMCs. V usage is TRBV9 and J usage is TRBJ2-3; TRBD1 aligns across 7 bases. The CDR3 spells CASSVGSGTAFTDTQYF. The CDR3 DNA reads TGTGCCAGCAGCGTAGGGTCAGGGACAGCCTTCACAGATACGCAGTATTTT.